The next 7 T cell receptor beta chains were all read from a single sample in a study of blood T cell repertoires in COVID-19 (dated by TCRdb to about 2020). The library was generated by the immunoSEQ multiplex PCR assay. TCRdb provides this immuneACCESS table in a form limited to in-frame rearrangements. Some clones are lacking; in checked studies, under half of them reflect an unresolved V gene, and why the rest are absent is not known. A total of roughly 250,000 clones appear in this sample, about 85% of them only once. Jointly, the top ten make up about 0.9% of the sample. The sequencing sample was made of peripheral blood. The receptors here all came from a human donor with COVID-19, enrolled during active disease. The donor label of this sample is uncertain.

The chain combines TRBV15 with TRBJ2-1; 13 bases agree with TRBD2. Germline values: CDR1 LNHNV, CDR2 YYDKDF (reference sequence). Losses at the gene ends were 0 bases for V and 7 bases for J; bases not matched to a gene: 3. The CDR3 extends over 16 amino acids. CDR3 sequence reads: CATSRDGTSGVNEQFF. The CDR3 coding sequence is TGTGCCACCAGCAGAGATGGGACTAGCGGGGTTAATGAGCAGTTCTTC.

The chain joins TRBV5-5 to TRBJ1-4; 7 bases map to TRBD1. The CDR3 contains 15 residues. The V segment lost 4 bases and the J segment 4 bases; nucleotides outside the gene matches: 7. From germline, CDR1 is SGHKS and CDR2 YYEKEE (reference sequence). Written as DNA, the CDR3 is TGTGCCAGCAGCCCTCCCGGGACAGATAATGAAAAACTGTTTTTT. Protein: CASSPPGTDNEKLFF. The variable domain in full, completed from reference TRBV5-5 and TRBJ1-4, reads DAGVTQSPTHLIKTRGQQVTLRCSPISGHKSVSWYQQVLGQGPQFIFQYYEKEERGRGNFPDRFSARQFPNYSSELNVNALLLGDSALYLCASSPPGTDNEKLFFGSGTQLSVL.

CDR3 in amino acids: CASSQDQTGFVYGYTF. The CDR3 region has the DNA TGCGCCAGCAGCCAAGATCAAACAGGGTTCGTCTATGGCTACACCTTC. The V gene is TRBV4-1, the J gene TRBJ1-2, with D maybe TRBD1 (6 bases). The V gene's germline CDR1 is MGHRA and CDR2 YSYEKL. There are 16 residues in the CDR3. V gave up 0 bases and J gave up 4 bases, with 15 bases separating them.

The chain combines TRBV5-1 with TRBJ2-1, with D maybe TRBD2 (6 bases). CDR3 length equals 14 residues. V dropped 3 bases and J dropped 6 bases, with 13 bases sitting between them. The germline V gene has CDR1 SGHRS and CDR2 YFSETQ. The CDR3, as DNA: TGCGCCAGCAGCTGGGGGGACTTGAGCAATGAGCAGTTCTTC. Amino acids: CASSWGDLSNEQFF. The entire variable domain, with the rest obtained from reference TRBV5-1 and TRBJ2-1, is as follows: KAGVTQTPRYLIKTRGQQVTLSCSPISGHRSVSWYQQTPGQGLQFLFEYFSETQRNKGNFPGRFSGRQFSNSRSEMNVSTLELGDSALYLCASSWGDLSNEQFFGPGTRLTVL.

This chain uses TRBV28 with TRBJ1-2; D gene unclear. V lost 5 bases and J 4 bases, leaving 17 bases between the germline ends. Germline V gene data show CDR1 as MDHEN and CDR2 as SYDVKM. The CDR3 is 15 amino acids. The CDR3 coding sequence is TGTGCCAGCAGTCCCCTGGCCACCCCAGGCTATGGCTACACCTTC. Translated: CASSPLATPGYGYTF.

The rearrangement joins TRBV7-2 to TRBJ1-1; 7 positions agree with TRBD1. The CDR3 length is 13 residues. From germline, CDR1 is SGHTA and CDR2 FQGNSA. Trimming at V came to 5 bases and at J to 4 bases, leaving 4 bases not matched to a gene. CDR3 sequence: CASSPQGLTEAFF. The CDR3 DNA sequence: TGTGCCAGCAGCCCACAGGGGCTCACTGAAGCTTTCTTT. The full variable domain, completed using reference TRBV7-2 and TRBJ1-1, is GAGVSQSPSNKVTEKGKDVELRCDPISGHTALYWYRQSLGQGLEFLIYFQGNSAPDKSGLPSDRFSAERTGGSVSTLTIQRTQQEDSAVYLCASSPQGLTEAFFGQGTRLTVV.

The V call is TRBV25-1, the J call TRBJ2-1, with a tentative D call TRBD1 (5 bases). The CDR3 sequence is 14 residues long. Trimming pared 4 bases from V and 4 bases from J, leaving 11 bases between. CDR1 and CDR2 (germline): MGHDK, SYGVNS. CDR3 nucleotides: TGTGCCAGCAGTGCGGGCAGGGCGTACAATGAGCAGTTCTTC. Its translation is CASSAGRAYNEQFF.